Given below is one TCR beta chain in context. Its target is unknown. The data were taken from a study of shared clonotypes between healthy human individuals. Study-level results: Large sequencing depth failed to make sorted-subset sequencing complete, rarefaction showed. Sampling included only blood; tissue repertoires likely differ. Generation probability values for non-shared clonotypes were lower than those for clonotypes shared by all four donors.

CD45RO negativity and positive selection for CCR7 defined naive CD8 cells, a population that excluded terminally differentiated effector memory CD45RA+ cells. Trimming shortened V by 2 bases and J by 3 bases, and 19 bases separated the two germline ends. The CDR3 covers 17 residues. CDR1 is SEHNR and CDR2 is FQNEAQ in the germline V gene (reference sequence). The study ran the assay at deep level. Method: immunoSEQ multiplex PCR; TCRdb's copy keeps in-frame clones and lacks some. The sample has around 2.1 million clones, approximately 94% seen once. The chain recombines TRBV7-9 with TRBJ2-5; D is perhaps TRBD1 or TRBD2 (6 bases each). The receptor's source is a man between 18 and 35 years old in good health. Some clones in this sample may be carry-over from other donors' samples. The sample was naive CD8+ T cells from PBMCs. The chain's CDR3 is CASSLFKGGRGEETQYF. The CDR3 region has the DNA TGTGCCAGCAGCTTATTCAAGGGGGGTCGAGGTGAAGAGACCCAGTACTTC.